Detailed here is one TCR beta chain. This entry comes from a study of blood T cell repertoires in COVID-19. About the study: The origin of the acute and convalescent COVID-19 samples was the United States, Italy and Spain. Sources were T cells, B-cell-depleted T cells, or PBMCs; the material itself was cDNA or gDNA.

In the authors' methods: Researchers report that nucleated cell counts were estimated from reference gene primer amplification. Generated by immunoSEQ multiplex PCR, the TCRdb table keeps only in-frame clones and is missing some. D and trimming come from the DNA, and the V and J calls and clone size come from that table. The table records fewer than 200,000 clones, about 80% of them present only once. CDR3 length equals 17 residues. Germline V gene data show CDR1 as MNHEY and CDR2 as SMNVEV (reference sequence). V lost 1 base and J 3 bases, leaving 18 bases between the germline ends. The TCR comes from a man aged 65 to 79 with active or convalescent COVID-19. The material sequenced was peripheral blood. The rearrangement uses TRBV27 and TRBJ2-5, with D perhaps matching TRBD1 (6 bases). The CDR3 nucleotides are TGTGCCAGCAGTTTATGGGCTAAGGGGGTCAATAAAGAGACCCAGTACTTC. Translating gives CASSLWAKGVNKETQYF.